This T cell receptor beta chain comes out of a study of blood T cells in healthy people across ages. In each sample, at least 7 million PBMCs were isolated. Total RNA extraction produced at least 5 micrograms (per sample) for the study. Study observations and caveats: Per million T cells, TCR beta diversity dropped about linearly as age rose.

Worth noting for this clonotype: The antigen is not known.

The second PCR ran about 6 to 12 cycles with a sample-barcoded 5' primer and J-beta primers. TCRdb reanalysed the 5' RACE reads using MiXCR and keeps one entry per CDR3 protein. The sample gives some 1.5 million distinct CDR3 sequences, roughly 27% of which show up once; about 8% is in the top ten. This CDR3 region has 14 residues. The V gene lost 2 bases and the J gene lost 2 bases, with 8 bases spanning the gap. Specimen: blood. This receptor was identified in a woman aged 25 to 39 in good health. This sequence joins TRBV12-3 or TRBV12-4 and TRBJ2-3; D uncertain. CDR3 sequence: CASSLNLLTDTQYF. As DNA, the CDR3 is TGTGCCAGCAGTTTAAATTTACTCACAGATACGCAGTATTTT.